This TCR beta chain was recovered during a study of T cells in Graves' hyperthyroidism and ophthalmopathy. This clonotype has a handful of counts. V was clipped by 6 bases and J by 2 bases, with 11 bases between them. The CDR3 runs to 15 residues. Amplification of TCR beta CDR3 regions used RNA as the template. First-round RT-PCR targeting the TCR CDR3 was performed with the HTBI primer set. TCRdb fed the multiplex PCR reads into MiXCR, producing one record per CDR3 protein. The profile shows roughly 400,000 distinct CDR3 sequences, around an eighth of them singletons. The rearrangement joins TRBV12-3 or TRBV12-4 to TRBJ2-6, with D perhaps TRBD1 or TRBD2 (5 bases each). The sample comprised blood. The sequence was obtained from a man aged 45-65 years with Graves' ophthalmopathy. Here the CDR3 reads CASSQLGAGANVLTF. The CDR3 DNA reads as TGTGCCAGCAGCCAACTAGGGGCTGGGGCCAACGTCCTGACTTTC.